What follows is one T cell receptor (beta chain) and its context. Authors' methods: Amplification of reference gene primers provided the estimated nucleated cell counts. This table comes from immunoSEQ multiplex PCR, and its TCRdb copy is limited to in-frame clones, with some not included. V, J and clone size are taken as reported in that table, and D and trimming were inferred from the DNA itself. The sample has 150,000 to 200,000 clones; around four fifths are singletons. The data are from a study of blood T cell repertoires in COVID-19. The CDR3 spans 17 residues. The sequenced material came from peripheral blood. The gene calls are TRBV21-1 and TRBJ1-2; the D segment call TRBD1 is taken from the table without a DNA check. TRBV21-1 is a pseudogene locus. The origin of this receptor is a man aged 55 to 70 with COVID-19, enrolled during active disease. The CDR3 is CASSKENPHRGNYGYTF. The CDR3 region has the DNA TGTGCCAGCAGCAAAGAAAATCCTCACAGGGGAAACTATGGCTACACCTTC.